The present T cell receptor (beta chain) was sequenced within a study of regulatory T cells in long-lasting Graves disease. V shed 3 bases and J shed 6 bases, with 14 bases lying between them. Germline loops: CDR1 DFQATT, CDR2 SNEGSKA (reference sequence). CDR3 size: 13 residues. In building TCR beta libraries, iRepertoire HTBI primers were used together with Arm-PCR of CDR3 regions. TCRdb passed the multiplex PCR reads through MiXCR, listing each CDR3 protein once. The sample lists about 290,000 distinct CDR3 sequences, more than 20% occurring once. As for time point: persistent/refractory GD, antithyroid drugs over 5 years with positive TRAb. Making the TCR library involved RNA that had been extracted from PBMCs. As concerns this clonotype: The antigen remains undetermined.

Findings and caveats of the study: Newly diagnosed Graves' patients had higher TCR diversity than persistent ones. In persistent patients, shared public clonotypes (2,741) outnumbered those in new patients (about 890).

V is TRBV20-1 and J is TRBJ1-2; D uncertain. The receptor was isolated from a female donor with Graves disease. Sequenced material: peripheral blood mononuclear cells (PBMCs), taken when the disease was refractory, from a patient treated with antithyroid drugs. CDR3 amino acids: CSARSGQRDGYTF. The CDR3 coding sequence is TGCAGTGCTAGGTCCGGTCAGAGGGATGGCTACACCTTC.